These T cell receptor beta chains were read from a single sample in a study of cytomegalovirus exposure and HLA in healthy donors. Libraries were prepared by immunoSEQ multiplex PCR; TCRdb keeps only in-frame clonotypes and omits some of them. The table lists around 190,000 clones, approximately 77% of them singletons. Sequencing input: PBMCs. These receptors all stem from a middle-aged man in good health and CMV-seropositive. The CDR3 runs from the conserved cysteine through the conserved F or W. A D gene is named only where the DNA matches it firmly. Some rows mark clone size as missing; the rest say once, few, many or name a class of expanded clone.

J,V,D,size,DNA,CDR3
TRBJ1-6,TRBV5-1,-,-,TGCGCCAGCAGCTCTAGGCAGGGGATGACCGCCGTAGCACCCCTCCACTTT,CASSSRQGMTAVAPLHF
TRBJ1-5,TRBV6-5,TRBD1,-,TGTGCCAGCGACAGGGCCTATAGCAATCAGCCCCAGCATTTT,CASDRAYSNQPQHF
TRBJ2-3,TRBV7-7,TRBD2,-,TGTGCCAGCAGCCCTGGACTAGCGGGAGAGGCAGATACGCAGTATTTT,CASSPGLAGEADTQYF
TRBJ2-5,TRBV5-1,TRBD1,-,TGCGCCAGCAGCTCCCCTGGACAGGGCTTGAAGACCCAGTACTTC,CASSSPGQGLKTQYF
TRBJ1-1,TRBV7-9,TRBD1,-,TGTGCCAGCAGCTCCCGGACAGGGCCGAACACTGAAGCTTTCTTT,CASSSRTGPNTEAFF
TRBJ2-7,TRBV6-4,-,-,TGTGCCAGCAGTGACTCGTGCGGGTACGAGCAGTACTTC,CASSDSCGYEQYF
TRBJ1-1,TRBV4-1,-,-,TGCGCCAGCAGCCAAGCCCCAACAGGACACCGCACTGAAGCTTTCTTT,CASSQAPTGHRTEAFF
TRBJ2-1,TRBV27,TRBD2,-,TGTGCCAGCACCCCGGTTGGGCTAGCGGGATCTTTTGAGCAGTTCTTC,CASTPVGLAGSFEQFF
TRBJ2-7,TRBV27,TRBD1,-,TGTGCCAGCAGTTCTCCGGGACAGGGGGCCATCGAGCAGTACTTC,CASSSPGQGAIEQYF
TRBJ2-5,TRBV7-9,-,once,TGTGCCAGCAGCTTCGGGGGTTTGGGGGAGACCCAGTACTTC,CASSFGGLGETQYF
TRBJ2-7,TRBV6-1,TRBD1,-,TGTGCCGCCCAAGGGGGCCGGGGACAGCCCTACGAGCAGTACTTC,CAAQGGRGQPYEQYF
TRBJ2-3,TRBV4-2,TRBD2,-,TGTGCCAGCAGCCTTAGCGGGGGGGTCATCACAGATACGCAGTATTTT,CASSLSGGVITDTQYF
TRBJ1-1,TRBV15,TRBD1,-,TGTGCCACCAGCAGGGCGGGACAGGTGCACACTGAAGCTTTCTTT,CATSRAGQVHTEAFF
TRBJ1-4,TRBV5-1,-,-,TGCGCCAGCAGCTTGTACAGGAATGAAAAACTGTTTTTT,CASSLYRNEKLFF
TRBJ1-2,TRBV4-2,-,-,TGTGCCAGCAGCCAAGAGGGGAGGTGGGACGGCTACACCTTC,CASSQEGRWDGYTF
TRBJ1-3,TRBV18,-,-,TGTGCCAGCTCAGATTTCGGGGACACCATATATTTT,CASSDFGDTIYF
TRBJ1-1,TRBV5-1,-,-,TGCGCCAGCAGCTCCCTTGGGCCGACGAACACTGAAGCTTTCTTT,CASSSLGPTNTEAFF
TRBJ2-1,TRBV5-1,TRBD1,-,TGCGCCAGCAGATGGACCCCAACAGACAGGGGGAATGAGCAGTTCTTC,CASRWTPTDRGNEQFF
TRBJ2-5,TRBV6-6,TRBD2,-,TGTGCCAGCAGTCCGCTAGCGGGAGACAGGGAGACCCAGTACTTC,CASSPLAGDRETQYF
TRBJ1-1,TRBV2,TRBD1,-,TGTGCCAGCAGACAGGGGGCTGCAACTGAAGCTTTCTTT,CASRQGAATEAFF
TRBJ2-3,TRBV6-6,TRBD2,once,TGTGCCAGCAGTTACATTAGCGGGAGAGGGGCCGTGTATTTT,CASSYISGRGAVYF
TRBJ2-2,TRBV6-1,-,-,TGTGCCAGCAGTGAAGTGACCCGGGTCCGTAACACCGGGGAGCTGTTTTTT,CASSEVTRVRNTGELFF
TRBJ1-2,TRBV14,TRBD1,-,TGTGCCAGCAGCCCTAGACAGGGGGATGGCTACACCTTC,CASSPRQGDGYTF
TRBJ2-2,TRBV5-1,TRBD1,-,TGCGCCAGCAGCGTGGCCGGGACAGGGAAAACCGGGGAGCTGTTTTTT,CASSVAGTGKTGELFF
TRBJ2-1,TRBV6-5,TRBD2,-,TGTGCCAGCAGCCGGGGGACTAGCGGATACAATGAGCAGTTCTTC,CASSRGTSGYNEQFF
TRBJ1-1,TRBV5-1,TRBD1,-,TGCGCCAGCAGCTCCATGGGTACAGGGGGCACTGAAGCTTTCTTT,CASSSMGTGGTEAFF
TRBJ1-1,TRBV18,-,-,TGTGCCAGCTCACCCCAGGGGTTTGCGAACACTGAAGCTTTCTTT,CASSPQGFANTEAFF
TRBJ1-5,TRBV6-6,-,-,TGTGCCAGCAGTCCCGGGACACTTCAGCATTTT,CASSPGTLQHF
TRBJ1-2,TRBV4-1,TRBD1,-,TGCGCCAGCAGCCAAGGGAACAGGGGTATGGACTATGGCTACACCTTC,CASSQGNRGMDYGYTF
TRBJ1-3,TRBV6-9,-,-,TGTGCCAGCAGTATAGCGTGGGGAAACACCATATATTTT,CASSIAWGNTIYF
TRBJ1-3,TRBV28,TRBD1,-,TGTGCCAGCAAAACGCCGGGACAGGGGGCTGGAAACACCATATATTTT,CASKTPGQGAGNTIYF
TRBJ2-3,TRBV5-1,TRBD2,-,TGCGCCACCCATCCGAGGGGAGGGAGCACAGATACGCAGTATTTT,CATHPRGGSTDTQYF
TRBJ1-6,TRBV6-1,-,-,TGTGCCAGCAGTGAACTCGGTTCACCCCTCCACTTT,CASSELGSPLHF
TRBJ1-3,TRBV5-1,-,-,TGCGCCAGCAGCTTGGGTGCGAGTGGAAACACCATATATTTT,CASSLGASGNTIYF
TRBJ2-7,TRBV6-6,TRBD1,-,TGTGCCAGCAGTTACTCGAGGGACAGGGCCTACGAGCAGTACTTC,CASSYSRDRAYEQYF
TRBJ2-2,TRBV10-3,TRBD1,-,TGTGCCATCGGCCGGGACAGCGTGAACACCGGGGAGCTGTTTTTT,CAIGRDSVNTGELFF
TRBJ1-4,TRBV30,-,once,TGTGCCTGGAGTGTCAACAGTGCAACTAATGAAAAACTGTTTTTT,CAWSVNSATNEKLFF
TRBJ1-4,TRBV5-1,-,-,TGCGCCAGCAGCTTGGAATGGTCATATTCGGGTAATGAAAAACTGTTTTTT,CASSLEWSYSGNEKLFF
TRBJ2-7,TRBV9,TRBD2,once,TGTGCCAGCAGCACCCGGACTAGCGGGTTTGCCTACGAGCAGTACTTC,CASSTRTSGFAYEQYF
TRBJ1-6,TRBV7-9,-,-,TGTGCCAGCAGCTATGACAGAAAGCGTAATAATTCACCCCTCCACTTT,CASSYDRKRNNSPLHF
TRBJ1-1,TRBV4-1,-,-,TGCGCCAGCAGCCAAGGTCGACAGGCCACTGAAGCTTTCTTT,CASSQGRQATEAFF
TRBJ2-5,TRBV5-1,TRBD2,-,TGCGCCAGCAGCTTGGTACTAGCGGGAAGAGGGGGGGCAGAGACCCAGTACTTC,CASSLVLAGRGGAETQYF